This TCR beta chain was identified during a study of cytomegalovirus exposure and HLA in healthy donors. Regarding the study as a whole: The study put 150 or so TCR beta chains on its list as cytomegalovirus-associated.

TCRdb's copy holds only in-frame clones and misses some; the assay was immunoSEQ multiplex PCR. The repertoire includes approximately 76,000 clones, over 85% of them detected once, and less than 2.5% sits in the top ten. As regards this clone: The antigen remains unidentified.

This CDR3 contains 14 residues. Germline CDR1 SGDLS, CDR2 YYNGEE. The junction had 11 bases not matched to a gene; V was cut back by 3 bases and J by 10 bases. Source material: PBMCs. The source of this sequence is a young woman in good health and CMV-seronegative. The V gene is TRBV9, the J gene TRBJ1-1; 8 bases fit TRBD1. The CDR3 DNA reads TGTGCCAGCAGCGACGGACAGGGCCGGGGGCGAGCTTTCTTT. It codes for CASSDGQGRGRAFF.